This T cell receptor (beta chain) comes out of a study of human T cells and chemical hapten exposure. Germline assignment: CDR1 MNHEY and CDR2 SMNVEV (reference sequence). CDR3 length equals 14 residues. Trimming stripped 2 bases from V and 6 bases from J, with 10 bases between. One entry per CDR3 protein, called by TCRdb with MiXCR from the RACE reads. The table shows more than 95,000 distinct CDR3 sequences, with 12% occurring only once. The time point was: patch test 1, 2 weeks after DPC sensitization. Treatment: therapeutic diphenylcyclopropenone sensitization with weekly scalp DPC. Sample: whole blood, taken in connection with sensitization to the hapten diphenylcyclopropenone (DPC). This sequence joins TRBV27 and TRBJ2-2; TRBD1 or TRBD2 may be the D gene (5 bases each). The sequence was collected from a woman aged 45-60 years with alopecia areata. Some clones in this sample may be carry-over from other donors' samples. In DNA, the CDR3 is TGTGCCAGCAGTTTAGCCAGGGACGCCGGGGAGCTGTTTTTT. Protein product: CASSLARDAGELFF.